This T cell receptor beta chain was identified in a study of cytomegalovirus exposure and HLA in healthy donors. V was clipped by 6 bases and J by 1 base, with 9 bases between them. Germline assignment: CDR1 SNHLY and CDR2 FYNNEI. The CDR3 extends over 14 amino acids. Primers: 60 Vbeta forward and 13 Jbeta reverse. Here immunoSEQ multiplex PCR was the method, and the copy in TCRdb shows in-frame clones only, minus some. The data show about 190,000 clones, roughly four fifths seen once. The TCR sequence derives from a woman aged 18-29 years in good health and CMV-seropositive. The rearrangement joins TRBV2 to TRBJ2-2; D might be TRBD1 (6 bases). The sequenced material came from PBMCs. CDR3 DNA sequence: TGTGCCAGCAGGACGACAGGGAACACCGGGGAGCTGTTTTTT. Protein sequence: CASRTTGNTGELFF.